This TCR beta chain is from a study of blood T cell repertoires in COVID-19. Study-wide background: The cDNA or gDNA used as material had been derived from T cells, B-cell-depleted T cells, or PBMCs.

With 3 bases removed from V and 4 bases from J, the gap between germline ends came to 6 bases. The CDR3 is made up of 12 amino acids. Germline V CDR1 and CDR2: LGHNT, FRNRAP. The protocol was immunoSEQ multiplex PCR, while the TCRdb copy is restricted to in-frame clones and leaves out a portion. The top ten clones hold 9.4% of a sample with about 280,000 clones, over 75% of them seen once. Sequencing was performed on peripheral blood. The sequence was collected from a man between 18 and 35 years old with active or convalescent COVID-19. The gene calls are TRBV12-5 and TRBJ1-1, with unresolved D. The CDR3: CASGFQSTEAFF. The DNA for the CDR3 is TGTGCTAGTGGTTTTCAGTCCACTGAAGCTTTCTTT.